This T cell receptor (beta chain) was sequenced for a study of cytomegalovirus exposure and HLA in healthy donors. Points from the study as a whole: Subsequent analysis found a tendency for first-cohort TCR clusters to co-occur within the 90 to 150 validation repertoires. Most sequenced TCRs were rare (though some public TCRs occurred in many donors). Reportedly, cytomegalovirus status was diagnosed with high sensitivity and specificity.

Repertoires were generated with immunoSEQ multiplex PCR, while TCRdb's copy carries only in-frame clones and drops some. Of about 78,000 clones in the sample, 95% to 97% were seen once. This CDR3 comprises 13 residues. Trimming removed 5 bases at V and 3 bases at J, with 8 bases between. Germline V gene sequence: CDR1 SGHRS, CDR2 YFSETQ. Regarding this clone: The target antigen is unknown.

Material: PBMCs. The chain recombines TRBV5-1 with TRBJ2-2, with TRBD2 as a possible D gene (5 bases). The receptor's source is a young man in good health and CMV-seropositive. CDR3 amino acids: CASSHSDTGELFF. The CDR3 DNA reads TGCGCCAGCAGTCATAGCGACACCGGGGAGCTGTTTTTT.